This T cell receptor (beta chain) comes out of a study of a mutant IDH1 vaccine in newly diagnosed glioma. The study, taken as a whole, reports: Alterations occurring in top peripheral T cell clonotypes seemed unrelated to pseudoprogression.

Specified time point: week 35, safety follow-up. The study gave 300 ug of mutant IDH1 20-mer peptide per vaccine dose, with topical imiquimod. The study gave patients eight vaccinations in weeks 1, 3, 5, 7, 11, 15, 19, 23. The study enrolled donors with new WHO grade 3 or 4 IDH1-mutant, ATRX-lost astrocytomas. This table comes from immunoSEQ multiplex PCR, and its TCRdb copy is limited to in-frame clones, with some not included. The sample lists about 48,000 clones, roughly three quarters occurring once. This clone ranks as medium-sized (0.01 to 0.1%). Its specificity is not known. The CDR3 sequence is 14 residues long. V was clipped by 0 bases and J by 2 bases, with 7 bases between them. Looked up from germline, CDR1 is LGHNA and CDR2 is YNFKEQ.

J is TRBJ1-2 and V is TRBV4-2; no firm D call. This receptor was obtained from a man aged 40-50 years with glioma. The sample in question was PBMCs, obtained from a glioma patient whose treatment included an IDH1 peptide vaccine. The CDR3: CASSQDRANYGYTF. DNA for the CDR3: TGTGCCAGCAGCCAAGATCGGGCAAACTATGGCTACACCTTC.